The present TCR beta chain was sequenced within a study of cytomegalovirus exposure and HLA in healthy donors. The germline CDR1 and CDR2 sequences are SGHNT and YENEEA. The CDR3 sequence is 14 residues long. The V end lost 4 bases, the J end lost 5 bases, and 11 bases lay between the germline ends. Researchers ran the PCR with 60 Vbeta and 13 Jbeta primers. Clones were sequenced by immunoSEQ multiplex PCR, and TCRdb holds only the in-frame ones, with some missing. This sample has 150,000 to 200,000 clones, with 60% to 85% found just once. The sample comprised PBMCs. The clonotype comes from a man in his fifties in good health and CMV-seropositive. The chain recombines TRBV11-3 with TRBJ2-2; maybe TRBD2 (5 bases). CDR3 loop: CASSSLSGTGELFF. The CDR3 coding sequence is TGTGCCAGCAGCTCGCTATCGGGGACCGGGGAGCTGTTTTTT.